Presented here are 26 T cell receptor beta chains from one specimen sequenced in a study of blood T cell repertoires in COVID-19. Assay used: immunoSEQ multiplex PCR; TCRdb lists only in-frame clones, some missing. Here the sample spans around 140,000 clones, under 90% being singletons. Sequencing was carried out using PBMCs or T cells enriched from blood (not recorded which). Every receptor here comes from a man aged 40-49 years with acute COVID-19.

This chain links TRBV7-2 with TRBJ1-4; 7 bases are shared with TRBD1. The CDR3 runs to 13 residues. CDR1 and CDR2 from the germline V gene are SGHTA and FQGNSA. V was clipped by 5 bases and J by 6 bases; unmatched bases: 3. This CDR3 is CASSAGQDEKLFF. CDR3 coding DNA: TGTGCCAGCAGCGCCGGACAGGATGAAAAACTGTTTTTT. The full variable domain, in which reference TRBV7-2 and TRBJ1-4 provide the parts outside the CDR3, is GAGVSQSPSNKVTEKGKDVELRCDPISGHTALYWYRQSLGQGLEFLIYFQGNSAPDKSGLPSDRFSAERTGGSVSTLTIQRTQQEDSAVYLCASSAGQDEKLFFGSGTQLSVL.

This clone has more than one count but fewer than ten. V is TRBV5-6 and J is TRBJ1-1; the D gene is possibly TRBD1 (5 bases). Trimming shortened V by 0 bases and J by 7 bases, and 13 bases separated the two germline ends. The CDR3 loop spans 14 amino acids. Germline-derived CDR1 and CDR2 are SGHDT and YYEEEE. CDR3 in amino acids: CASSLAGLGLEAFF. CDR3 nucleotide sequence: TGTGCCAGCAGCTTGGCGGGACTCGGACTTGAAGCTTTCTTT.

V and J are TRBV10-3 and TRBJ1-3; D gene ambiguous. This CDR3 region has 15 residues. Between the trimmed V and J ends, which lost 6 bases and 0 bases, there was a span of 12 bases. CDR1 and CDR2 from the germline V gene are ENHRY and SYGVKD. The CDR3 spells CAIRSLESSGNTIYF. The CDR3 DNA is TGTGCCATCAGGAGCCTTGAGAGCTCTGGAAACACCATATATTTT.

The chain is built from TRBV28 and TRBJ1-2; no reliable D call. Germline V gene lookup returns CDR1 MDHEN and CDR2 SYDVKM. V was shortened by 5 bases and J by 4 bases, with 11 bases between the two germline ends. This CDR3 is 13 amino acids long. CDR3 sequence reads: CASSGPTSYGYTF. In nucleotides, the CDR3 is TGTGCCAGCAGTGGGCCGACCTCCTATGGCTACACCTTC.

The chain has TRBV28 and TRBJ2-1, with 8 bases matching TRBD2. V gave up 7 bases and J gave up 5 bases; unmatched junction bases: 7. There are 14 residues in the CDR3. Germline V CDR1 and CDR2: MDHEN, SYDVKM. The DNA of the CDR3 is TGTGCCAGCAAGTCGGGAGGGCCAAACAATGAGCAGTTCTTC. Encoded protein: CASKSGGPNNEQFF.

This clone was counted many times. The chain links TRBV12-3 or TRBV12-4 to TRBJ2-5; no reliable D call. The length of the CDR3 is 11 residues. Trimming shortened V by 7 bases and J by 6 bases, and 9 bases separated the two germline ends. CDR3 residues: CASNPVKTQYF. As DNA, the CDR3 is TGTGCCAGCAACCCGGTGAAGACCCAGTACTTC.

This clone has just a few counts. The chain is built from TRBV2 and TRBJ1-1, with 9 nucleotides matching TRBD1. This CDR3 is 17 amino acids long. V dropped 3 bases and J dropped 0; count of bases not matched to a gene: 8. CDR1 is SNHLY, CDR2 FYNNEI, per germline. CDR3 sequence: CASSELDRGSMNTEAFF. CDR3 in DNA: TGTGCCAGCAGTGAGTTGGACAGGGGTTCCATGAACACTGAAGCTTTCTTT.

The chain carries TRBV6-5 and TRBJ1-5, with TRBD1 matching 7 bases. J lost 5 bases, V lost 9 bases, and 10 bases had no gene match. Per germline, CDR1 MNHEY and CDR2 SVGAGI. The CDR3 spans 14 residues. The CDR3 coding sequence is TGTGCCAGTACTGCCGGGACAGACTATCAGCCCCAGCATTTT. It codes for CASTAGTDYQPQHF.

J is TRBJ1-1 and V is TRBV19; D call uncertain. Trimming stripped 5 bases from V and 7 bases from J, with 11 bases between. Germline V gene sequence: CDR1 LNHDA, CDR2 SQIVND (reference sequence). CDR3 length equals 12 residues. The CDR3 region is CASSPHASEAFF. The CDR3 nucleotides read TGTGCCAGTAGTCCCCACGCTAGTGAAGCTTTCTTT.

The chain links TRBV4-2 to TRBJ1-5; TRBD1 aligns across 9 bases. The trim removed 0 bases at V and 4 bases at J, leaving 4 bases unmatched. The CDR3 is 16 residues long. Germline V gene sequence: CDR1 LGHNA, CDR2 YNFKEQ. Here the CDR3 reads CASSQDDRGMNQPQHF. The CDR3 DNA is TGTGCCAGCAGCCAAGACGACAGGGGGATGAATCAGCCCCAGCATTTT.

The V gene is TRBV27, the J gene TRBJ1-3; no clear D. The CDR3 spans 15 residues. CDR1 and CDR2 (germline): MNHEY, SMNVEV (reference sequence). Trimming cost V 2 bases and J 2 bases, with 10 bases left between them. The CDR3 DNA reads as TGTGCCAGCAGTTTACAGCCAGGCCCTGGAAACACCATATATTTT. Its protein product is CASSLQPGPGNTIYF.

J is TRBJ1-1 and V is TRBV11-1; a possible D gene is TRBD1 (5 bases). Per the germline V gene, CDR1 is SGHAT and CDR2 is FQDESV (reference sequence). Trimming stripped 6 bases from V and 6 bases from J, with 11 bases between. The CDR3 contains 12 residues. CDR3 sequence: CASSPAGPEAFF. The CDR3 DNA reads TGTGCCAGCAGTCCAGCGGGGCCTGAAGCTTTCTTT.

This chain connects TRBV19 to TRBJ2-3; D not resolved. V was trimmed by 7 bases and J by 6 bases, leaving 14 bases between them. CDR1 is LNHDA, CDR2 SQIVND, per germline (reference sequence). CDR3 size: 13 residues. The CDR3 is CASTARRWDTQYF. DNA for the CDR3: TGTGCCAGTACGGCCAGGCGTTGGGATACGCAGTATTTT. Supplemented by reference TRBV19 and TRBJ2-3, the full variable domain reads DGGITQSPKYLFRKEGQNVTLSCEQNLNHDAMYWYRQDPGQGLRLIYYSQIVNDFQKGDIAEGYSVSREKKESFPLTVTSAQKNPTAFYLCASTARRWDTQYFGPGTRLTVL.

The chain uses TRBV20-1 and TRBJ2-3; D is uncertain. The length of the CDR3 is 11 residues. Trimming took 7 bases from V and 0 from J, leaving 5 bases between them. In germline, CDR1 is DFQATT, CDR2 SNEGSKA (reference sequence). In DNA form, the CDR3 reads TGCAGTGTTCATAGCACAGATACGCAGTATTTT. Translation gives CSVHSTDTQYF.

This chain links TRBV3-1 (or the pseudogene TRBV3-2) with TRBJ1-2; TRBD1 agrees at 7 bases. Germline V gives CDR1 LGHDT, CDR2 YNNKEL (reference sequence). V lost 0 bases to trimming and J lost 9 bases; unmatched junction nucleotides: 7. The CDR3 runs to 14 residues. CDR3 in DNA: TGTGCCAGCAGCCAAGATATTTGGGACAGTAGCTACACCTTC. The encoded protein is CASSQDIWDSSYTF.

The chain employs TRBV14 and TRBJ2-3; the D gene is possibly TRBD2 (5 bases). V lost 2 bases and J 5 bases, leaving 8 bases between the germline ends. CDR1 is SGHDN, CDR2 FVKESK, per germline. CDR3 length: 13 residues. The CDR3 DNA reads as TGTGCCAGCAGCCAATTTAGCGTAGATACGCAGTATTTT. Translated, it gives CASSQFSVDTQYF.

This clone was seen more than once but under ten times. The rearrangement links TRBV6-5 to TRBJ1-4; D is uncertain. CDR1 and CDR2 (germline): MNHEY, SVGAGI. V was pared by 8 bases and J by 0 bases, with 10 bases between. This CDR3 is 14 amino acids long. The chain's CDR3 is CASCNSATNEKLFF. Here the CDR3 DNA reads TGTGCCAGCTGCAACAGTGCAACTAATGAAAAACTGTTTTTT.

The gene calls are TRBV4-2 and TRBJ2-1, with 8 bases aligning to TRBD2. CDR3 length: 16 residues. From germline, CDR1 is LGHNA and CDR2 YNFKEQ. V shed 0 bases and J 4 bases; nucleotides not matched to a gene: 5. CDR3 bases: TGTGCCAGCAGCCAAGAAGCACTAGCGGAGTACAATGAGCAGTTCTTC. This encodes CASSQEALAEYNEQFF.

The rearrangement joins TRBV19 to TRBJ2-3; 9 nucleotides match TRBD1. Germline CDR1 and CDR2: LNHDA and SQIVND (reference sequence). The CDR3 covers 15 residues. J lost 4 bases, V lost 5 bases, and 7 bases had no gene match. CDR3 nucleotides: TGTGCCAGTAGTGATGAACAGGGGGCGGCAGATACGCAGTATTTT. Translation gives CASSDEQGAADTQYF.

The CDR3 DNA sequence: TGTGCCAGTAGTATGAGACAGGGTCCAGATACGCAGTATTTT. Translation gives CASSMRQGPDTQYF. The genes are TRBV19 and TRBJ2-3, with 7 bases identical to TRBD1. J gave up 4 bases and V 3 bases, and 4 bases lay outside the gene matches. The CDR3 runs to 14 residues. In germline, CDR1 is LNHDA, CDR2 SQIVND (reference sequence). The full variable domain, rest sourced from reference TRBV19 and TRBJ2-3, is DGGITQSPKYLFRKEGQNVTLSCEQNLNHDAMYWYRQDPGQGLRLIYYSQIVNDFQKGDIAEGYSVSREKKESFPLTVTSAQKNPTAFYLCASSMRQGPDTQYFGPGTRLTVL.

CDR3 region: CASKRGLGETQYF. The CDR3 DNA is TGTGCCAGTAAACGGGGGTTGGGAGAGACCCAGTACTTC. The chain has TRBV2 and TRBJ2-5; a possible D gene is TRBD2 (6 bases). The CDR3 extends over 13 amino acids. CDR1 and CDR2 from the germline V gene are SNHLY and FYNNEI. The V and J ends lost 9 bases and 4 bases respectively, with 15 bases between them.

This chain uses TRBV6-5 with TRBJ2-7; the D gene is possibly TRBD2 (5 bases). Germline V gives CDR1 MNHEY, CDR2 SVGAGI. The CDR3 runs to 14 residues. The V and J ends lost 6 bases and 5 bases respectively, with 17 bases between them. This chain's CDR3 is CASRPTREPNEQYF. The CDR3 nucleotides are TGTGCCAGCAGGCCAACTAGGGAACCGAACGAGCAGTACTTC.

The V and J genes are TRBV27 and TRBJ2-7; TRBD2 might be the D (5 bases). Trimming shortened V by 11 bases and J by 5 bases, and 16 bases separated the two germline ends. Germline CDR1 reads MNHEY; CDR2 reads SMNVEV (reference sequence). The CDR3 length is 12 residues. CDR3 sequence reads: CALMSRDNEQYF. CDR3 in DNA: TGTGCCCTCATGTCACGGGATAACGAGCAGTACTTC.

The V call is TRBV19, the J call TRBJ1-4; 8 bases fit TRBD1. The CDR3 is made up of 16 amino acids. Germline CDR1 LNHDA, CDR2 SQIVND (reference sequence). Trimming removed 5 bases from V and 3 bases from J; junction bases left unmatched: 8. For the CDR3, the DNA is TGTGCCAGTAGTTCAACAGGGGGTATGGCTAATGAAAAACTGTTTTTT. It yields the protein CASSSTGGMANEKLFF.

The V call is TRBV19, the J call TRBJ1-5; perhaps TRBD1 as D (5 bases). Trimming removed 1 base from V and 7 bases from J, with 11 bases in between. The CDR3 runs to 14 residues. The germline CDR1 and CDR2 sequences are LNHDA and SQIVND (reference sequence). This CDR3 reads CASSIARARQPQHF. CDR3 bases: TGTGCCAGTAGTATAGCCAGGGCGAGGCAGCCCCAGCATTTT.

This chain links TRBV5-5 with TRBJ2-5; D not resolved. Germline V gene data show CDR1 as SGHKS and CDR2 as YYEKEE (reference sequence). The CDR3 has 13 residues. Trimming left V 0 bases short and J 3 bases short, with 6 bases between. The CDR3 protein is CASSLGSEETQYF. The CDR3 DNA follows: TGTGCCAGCAGCTTGGGCAGCGAAGAGACCCAGTACTTC.